Listed below are T cell receptor beta chains from one sample, sequenced in a study of Ad26.COV2.S vaccination and SARS-CoV-2 variants. Profiled with immunoSEQ multiplex PCR; TCRdb holds only in-frame clones, not every one. Of 350,000 to 500,000 clones listed, about 92% are singletons. Sequencing used peripheral blood, obtained in a trial of Ad26.COV2.S vaccine versus placebo. These receptors originate from a person aged 18-65 years who received the Ad26.COV2.S COVID-19 vaccine or a placebo. The CDR3 runs from the conserved cysteine through the conserved F or W. D genes are given only for firm matches. Size is omitted from some rows. Given values are once, few, many or a class for expanded clones.

-,-,TRBJ2-7,TRBV5-1,CASSPDGMTARGSYEQYF,TGCGCCAGCAGCCCTGATGGCATGACGGCTAGAGGCTCCTACGAGCAGTACTTC
-,-,TRBJ2-1,TRBV5-6,CASSLIVASYNEQFF,TGTGCCAGCAGCTTGATTGTTGCGTCCTACAATGAGCAGTTCTTC
-,TRBD1,TRBJ2-7,TRBV10-3,CAISDRQGYEQYF,TGTGCCATCAGTGATCGACAGGGCTACGAGCAGTACTTC
-,-,TRBJ1-6,TRBV6-2/TRBV6-3,CASSYLDSSYNSPLHF,TGTGCCAGCAGTTACTTGGACAGCTCCTATAATTCACCCCTCCACTTT
-,-,TRBJ2-7,TRBV18,CASSPPGHPYEQYF,TGTGCCAGCTCACCACCGGGACACCCCTACGAGCAGTACTTC
-,-,TRBJ1-1,TRBV18,CASSPGGYGNTEAFF,TGTGCCAGCTCACCGGGAGGGTACGGGAACACTGAAGCTTTCTTT
once,-,TRBJ2-3,TRBV27,CASSPAQYTDTQYF,TGTGCCAGCAGCCCCGCACAGTACACAGATACGCAGTATTTT
once,TRBD2,TRBJ2-1,TRBV6-4,CASSALFGGRAGDEQFF,TGTGCCAGCAGCGCCCTGTTTGGCGGGAGGGCCGGGGATGAGCAGTTCTTC
-,TRBD2,TRBJ2-5,TRBV10-3,CAIRREGETQYF,TGTGCCATCAGGAGGGAGGGGGAGACCCAGTACTTC
-,TRBD1,TRBJ1-4,TRBV2,CASRETGVNEKLFF,TGTGCCAGCAGGGAGACAGGGGTTAATGAAAAACTGTTTTTT
-,-,TRBJ2-5,TRBV7-6,CASSLAEKETQYF,TGTGCCAGCAGCTTAGCCGAAAAAGAGACCCAGTACTTC
-,TRBD1,TRBJ1-2,TRBV5-1,CASSSDRDYGYTF,TGCGCCAGCAGTTCGGACAGGGACTATGGCTACACCTTC
-,TRBD2,TRBJ2-7,TRBV4-2,CASSQDIELAVYEQYF,TGTGCCAGCAGCCAAGATATTGAACTAGCGGTCTACGAGCAGTACTTC
-,-,TRBJ1-4,TRBV5-8,CASYQRGPTNEKLFF,TGTGCCAGCTACCAGAGGGGCCCAACTAATGAAAAACTGTTTTTT
once,-,TRBJ1-4,TRBV28,CASSLWGSATNEKLFF,TGTGCCAGCAGTTTATGGGGGTCCGCAACTAATGAAAAACTGTTTTTT
few,-,TRBJ2-7,TRBV10-3,CAISESGDATYEQYF,TGTGCCATCAGTGAGTCGGGGGACGCCACCTACGAGCAGTACTTC
-,TRBD2,TRBJ2-1,TRBV13,CASSSRLAGGFNEQFF,TGTGCCAGCAGCTCCCGACTAGCGGGAGGCTTTAATGAGCAGTTCTTC
-,TRBD2,TRBJ2-7,TRBV29-1,CSAGLAGGISYEQYF,TGCAGCGCTGGACTAGCGGGAGGGATCTCCTACGAGCAGTACTTC
-,-,TRBJ2-7,TRBV20-1,CSATGREQYF,TGCAGTGCTACAGGGCGGGAGCAGTACTTC
-,TRBD1,TRBJ1-1,TRBV18,CASSRDSPRMGTEAFF,TGTGCCAGCTCCCGGGACAGTCCGCGGATGGGGACTGAAGCTTTCTTT
-,-,TRBJ2-7,TRBV2,CASSDPPTRTPLGYEQYF,TGTGCCAGCAGCGACCCCCCAACGAGGACCCCACTAGGATACGAGCAGTACTTC
-,-,TRBJ1-6,TRBV2,CASSGQGYNSPLHF,TGTGCCAGCAGTGGTCAAGGGTATAATTCACCCCTCCACTTT
-,-,TRBJ1-3,TRBV7-8,CASSPRTSTRNTIYF,TGTGCCAGCAGCCCTCGGACATCTACCAGAAACACCATATATTTT
-,-,TRBJ2-3,TRBV7-8,CASSQGASYTDTQYF,TGTGCCAGCAGCCAAGGGGCTAGCTATACAGATACGCAGTATTTT
-,TRBD2,TRBJ2-1,TRBV6-1,CASSDQIAGGYNEQFF,TGTGCCAGCAGTGACCAAATAGCGGGAGGGTACAATGAGCAGTTCTTC
-,TRBD2,TRBJ2-1,TRBV5-1,CASSPIGFLAGVDEQFF,TGCGCCAGCAGCCCCATAGGCTTCCTAGCGGGAGTCGATGAGCAGTTCTTC
-,-,TRBJ2-3,TRBV27,CASRSGRVTDTQYF,TGTGCCAGCAGATCTGGACGGGTCACAGATACGCAGTATTTT
-,TRBD1,TRBJ2-2,TRBV18,CASSPPGQGDTGELFF,TGTGCCAGCTCACCCCCCGGACAGGGGGACACCGGGGAGCTGTTTTTT
-,-,TRBJ2-3,TRBV10-3,CAISEGSASTDTQYF,TGTGCCATCAGTGAAGGAAGCGCGAGCACAGATACGCAGTATTTT
-,-,TRBJ2-6,TRBV27,CASSLLNVLPSGANVLTF,TGTGCCAGCAGTCTACTTAATGTCCTCCCCTCTGGGGCCAACGTCCTGACTTTC
-,-,TRBJ2-3,TRBV2,CASGRGVSNTDTQYF,TGTGCCAGCGGGCGAGGGGTTTCGAACACAGATACGCAATATTTT
few,TRBD2,TRBJ2-1,TRBV4-1,CASSLSGRMSNEQFF,TGCGCCAGCAGCCTTAGCGGGAGGATGTCAAATGAGCAGTTCTTC
-,-,TRBJ1-2,TRBV29-1,CSVEVVKGVAGYTF,TGCAGCGTTGAAGTGGTAAAGGGGGTGGCTGGCTACACCTTC
-,TRBD2,TRBJ2-3,TRBV7-3,CASSYQTGLAGADTQYF,TGTGCCAGCAGCTACCAGACTGGACTAGCGGGAGCAGATACGCAGTATTTT
-,TRBD2,TRBJ2-5,TRBV5-1,CASSLAVAGAETQYF,TGCGCCAGCAGCTTGGCGGTAGCGGGAGCCGAGACCCAGTACTTC
-,-,TRBJ2-2,TRBV7-2,CASSLGGLNTGELFF,TGTGCCAGCAGCTTAGGCGGGTTGAACACCGGGGAGCTGTTTTTT
-,-,TRBJ2-7,TRBV4-3,CASSQDRLEQYF,TGCGCCAGCAGCCAAGACCGGTTGGAGCAGTACTTC
few,-,TRBJ1-6,TRBV18,CASSTGLQDSPLHF,TGTGCCAGCTCAACAGGGCTTCAGGATTCACCCCTCCACTTT
-,-,TRBJ2-7,TRBV7-2,CASSPGPLLSYEQYF,TGTGCCAGCAGCCCCGGACCCTTACTCTCCTACGAGCAGTACTTC
-,-,TRBJ2-2,TRBV19,CASSIRVLNTGELFF,TGTGCCAGTAGTATTCGGGTTCTTAACACCGGGGAGCTGTTTTTT
-,-,TRBJ1-3,TRBV7-9,CASSSPAGNTIYF,TGTGCCAGCAGCTCCCCTGCTGGAAACACCATATATTTT
once,-,TRBJ1-2,TRBV27,CASSPFSGTRGYTF,TGTGCCAGCAGTCCATTTTCCGGGACCCGAGGCTACACCTTC